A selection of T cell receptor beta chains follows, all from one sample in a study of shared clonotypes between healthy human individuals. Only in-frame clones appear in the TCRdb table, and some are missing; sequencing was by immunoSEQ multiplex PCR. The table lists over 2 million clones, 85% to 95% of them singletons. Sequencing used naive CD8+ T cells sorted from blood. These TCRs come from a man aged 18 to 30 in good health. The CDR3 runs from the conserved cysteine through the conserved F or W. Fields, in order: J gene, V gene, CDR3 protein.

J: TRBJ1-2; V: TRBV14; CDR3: CASSQLSEANYGYTF
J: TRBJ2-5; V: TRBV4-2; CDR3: CASSQDSRGVETQYF
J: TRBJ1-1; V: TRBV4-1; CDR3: CASSQDQGAYTEAFF
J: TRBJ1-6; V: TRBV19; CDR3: CASSWGGDSPLHF
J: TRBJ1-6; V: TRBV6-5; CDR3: CASSSGIWGLDSPLHF
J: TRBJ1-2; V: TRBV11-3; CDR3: CASSLVQLTGLDGYTF
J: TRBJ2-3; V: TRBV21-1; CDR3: CASSKAGERTSTDTQYF
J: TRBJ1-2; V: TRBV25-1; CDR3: CASSQMTANYGYTF
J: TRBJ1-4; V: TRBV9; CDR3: CASGTGGEKLFF
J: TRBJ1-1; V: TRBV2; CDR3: CASSEQGQGNTEAFF
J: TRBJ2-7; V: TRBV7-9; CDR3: CASSLSSVGREQYF
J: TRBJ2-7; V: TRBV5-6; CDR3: CASSSGTTYEQYF
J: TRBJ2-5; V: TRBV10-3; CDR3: CAISESPRMGETQYF
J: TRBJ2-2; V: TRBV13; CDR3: CASSLESAANTGELFF
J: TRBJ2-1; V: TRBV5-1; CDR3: CASSPETYNEQFF
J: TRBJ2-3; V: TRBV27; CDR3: CASTPLFGQSADTQYF
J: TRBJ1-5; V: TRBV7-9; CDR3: CASSLAGTDNQPQHF
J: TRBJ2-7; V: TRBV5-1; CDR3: CASSLGAMDPDYEQYF
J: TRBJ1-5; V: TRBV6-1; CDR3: CASLGGPYSNQPQHF
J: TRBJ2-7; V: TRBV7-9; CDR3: CASSSSGRGYEQYF
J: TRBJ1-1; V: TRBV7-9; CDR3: CASSVDRDKAAFF
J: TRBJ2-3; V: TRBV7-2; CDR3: CASKTSGRAVDTQYF